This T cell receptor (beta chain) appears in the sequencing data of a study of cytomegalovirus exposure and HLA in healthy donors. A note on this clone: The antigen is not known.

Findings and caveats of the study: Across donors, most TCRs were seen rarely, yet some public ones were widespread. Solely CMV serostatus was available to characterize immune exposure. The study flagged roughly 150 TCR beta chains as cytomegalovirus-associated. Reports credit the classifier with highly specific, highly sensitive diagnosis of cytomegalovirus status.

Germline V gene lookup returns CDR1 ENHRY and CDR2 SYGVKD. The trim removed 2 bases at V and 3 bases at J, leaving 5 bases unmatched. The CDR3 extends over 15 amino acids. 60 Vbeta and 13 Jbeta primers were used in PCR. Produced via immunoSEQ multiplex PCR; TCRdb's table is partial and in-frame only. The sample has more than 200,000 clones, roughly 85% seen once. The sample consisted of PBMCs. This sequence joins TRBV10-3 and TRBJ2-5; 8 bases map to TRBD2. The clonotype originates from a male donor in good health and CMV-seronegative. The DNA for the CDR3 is TGTGCCATCAGTGAGGCAGGGACTAGAGAAGAGACCCAGTACTTC. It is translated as CAISEAGTREETQYF.